A selection of T cell receptor beta chains follows, all from one sample in a study of beta chain features in type 1 diabetes. Some clones are missing from TCRdb's copy, which holds only in-frame ones; the method was immunoSEQ multiplex PCR. The sample yields about 650,000 clones, roughly an eighth seen once. The sample consisted of naive CD4+ T cells from blood. The origin of the receptors is a man younger than 40 with type 1 diabetes. CDR3s include the opening cysteine and the closing phenylalanine or tryptophan.

v_gene	j_gene	CDR3aa
TRBV5-4	TRBJ1-2	CASSLGQGNYGYTF
TRBV4-3	TRBJ2-7	CASSQDPSSYEQYF
TRBV4-3	TRBJ2-5	CASSQGIRGRETQYF
TRBV7-8	TRBJ1-4	CASSLRQPSTNEKLFF
TRBV21-1	TRBJ1-5	CASRLTHQIQPQHF
TRBV5-1	TRBJ2-5	CASSPWAGGQETQYF
TRBV7-9	TRBJ2-3	CASSIGVSTDTQYF
TRBV5-1	TRBJ2-1	CASSLAMGGLTWYNEQFF
TRBV6-6	TRBJ2-3	CASSDQGGGTDTQYF
TRBV6-1	TRBJ1-2	CASRATQGENTF
TRBV5-4	TRBJ2-5	CASSLVRGYTQETQYF
TRBV4-3	TRBJ1-2	CASSQGTGNRPGGYTF